The 25 T cell receptor beta chains listed next were all sequenced from one sample in a study of T cells after yellow fever vaccination. TCRdb used MiXCR to reprocess the 5' RACE reads, holding one entry per CDR3 protein. The sample records about 310,000 distinct CDR3 sequences, roughly 4% being singletons. This sample comprised PBMCs, obtained on the day of the yellow fever booster vaccination. Receptors originate from a man younger than 35 who received the YFV17D yellow fever vaccine.

V and J are TRBV20-1 and TRBJ1-5, with D unclear. The CDR3 runs 14 residues. V lost 1 base, J lost 3 bases, and 10 bases lay in between. CDR1 is DFQATT and CDR2 is SNEGSKA in the germline V gene (reference sequence). The CDR3 loop is CSARAWPINQPQHF. CDR3 coding DNA: TGCAGTGCTAGAGCATGGCCGATCAATCAGCCCCAGCATTTT.

Only a few counts were recorded for this clonotype. The rearrangement uses TRBV5-1 and TRBJ2-6, with D possibly matching TRBD1 (6 bases). Trimming removed 4 bases from V and 1 base from J, with 15 bases in between. This CDR3 has 17 residues. CDR1 and CDR2 (germline): SGHRS, YFSETQ. This CDR3 is CASSQGPTGSGANVLTF. DNA for the CDR3: TGCGCCAGCAGCCAGGGCCCTACAGGGTCTGGGGCCAACGTCCTGACTTTC.

This clonotype was recorded at least ten times. The gene calls are TRBV5-6 and TRBJ1-5; TRBD1 is a possible D gene (6 bases). CDR3 length: 16 amino acids. The germline CDR1 and CDR2 sequences are SGHDT and YYEEEE. With 3 bases removed from V and 2 bases from J, the gap between germline ends came to 15 bases. The CDR3 is CASSWWDTLGNQPQHF. In nucleotides, the CDR3 is TGTGCCAGCAGCTGGTGGGACACCCTCGGCAATCAGCCCCAGCATTTT.

V gene TRBV7-2 combines with J gene TRBJ2-2; tentatively, D is TRBD1 or TRBD2 (5 bases each). CDR3 size: 14 residues. V was cut by 4 bases and J by 4 bases, with 10 bases left in between. In germline, CDR1 is SGHTA, CDR2 FQGNSA. This CDR3 reads CASSSRERTGELFF. For the CDR3, the DNA is TGTGCCAGCAGCTCCAGGGAGCGCACCGGGGAGCTGTTTTTT.

In its sample, this clonotype was seen many times. The chain uses TRBV6-5 and TRBJ2-7; D perhaps matches TRBD1 (5 bases). V lost 6 bases to trimming and J lost 0 bases, with 24 bases between them. The CDR3 has 18 residues. The germline gives CDR1 MNHEY, CDR2 SVGAGI. The CDR3 DNA is TGTGCCAGCAGCCCCTCCCAGGACCCTAGGGGTTACTCCTACGAGCAGTACGTC. Protein product: CASSPSQDPRGYSYEQYV.

The sample holds a few counts of this clonotype. The chain has TRBV5-1 and TRBJ1-1; a weak D match, TRBD1 (6 bases). CDR1 and CDR2 from the germline V gene are SGHRS and YFSETQ. Trimming cost V 4 bases and J 2 bases, with 9 bases left between them. The CDR3 is 13 amino acids. The CDR3 sequence: CASSMGQNTEAFF. In nucleotides, the CDR3 is TGCGCCAGCAGCATGGGACAAAACACTGAAGCTTTCTTT.

This clonotype was seen many times. The chain employs TRBV7-2 and TRBJ2-7; 8 bases match TRBD1. CDR3 length: 14 amino acids. The V gene end was trimmed by 4 bases and the J gene end by 1 base; junction bases not matched to a gene: 3. Germline-derived CDR1 and CDR2 are SGHTA and FQGNSA. CDR3 residues: CASSYGTGSYEQYV. In DNA, the CDR3 is TGTGCCAGCAGCTATGGGACAGGTTCCTACGAGCAGTACGTC.

The chain links TRBV7-2 to TRBJ2-1; perhaps TRBD2 as D (6 bases). CDR3 length equals 15 residues. The V gene lost 3 bases and the J gene lost 5 bases, with 14 bases spanning the gap. CDR1 SGHTA and CDR2 FQGNSA come from the germline V gene. CDR3 sequence: CASSFSGGYDNEQFF. CDR3 DNA sequence: TGTGCCAGCAGCTTTAGCGGAGGCTATGACAATGAGCAGTTCTTC. Supplemented by reference TRBV7-2 and TRBJ2-1, the full variable domain reads GAGVSQSPSNKVTEKGKDVELRCDPISGHTALYWYRQSLGQGLEFLIYFQGNSAPDKSGLPSDRFSAERTGGSVSTLTIQRTQQEDSAVYLCASSFSGGYDNEQFFGPGTRLTVL.

This clonotype showed up just a few times. This chain joins TRBV2 and TRBJ2-2; D is perhaps TRBD1 (5 bases). This CDR3 comprises 14 residues. Trimming took off 3 bases at V and 7 bases at J, with 12 bases between the two ends. Germline CDR1 and CDR2: SNHLY and FYNNEI. As DNA, the CDR3 is TGTGCCAGCAGTGATGGGCAGGGCGTCGGGGAGCTGTTTTTT. It specifies CASSDGQGVGELFF.

This clonotype was recorded at least ten times. This chain joins TRBV6-5 and TRBJ1-1; D may be TRBD1 (6 bases). Deletions cut 7 bases from V and 8 bases from J, with 17 bases between. CDR3 length equals 13 residues. CDR1 and CDR2 from the germline V gene are MNHEY and SVGAGI. The CDR3 sequence: CASTTRGGLEAFF. As DNA, the CDR3 is TGTGCCAGCACCACCCGAGGGGGTTTAGAAGCTTTCTTT.

The chain employs TRBV19 and TRBJ2-3, with 9 bases matching TRBD1. The CDR3 consists of 14 residues. V shed 7 bases, J shed 4 bases, and the junction held 6 bases outside the gene matches. Germline CDR1 LNHDA, CDR2 SQIVND (reference sequence). The CDR3 nucleotides read TGTGCCAGTAACACAGGGGGCGCAGCAGATACGCAGTATTTT. This codes for CASNTGGAADTQYF. The full variable domain, completed using reference TRBV19 and TRBJ2-3, is DGGITQSPKYLFRKEGQNVTLSCEQNLNHDAMYWYRQDPGQGLRLIYYSQIVNDFQKGDIAEGYSVSREKKESFPLTVTSAQKNPTAFYLCASNTGGAADTQYFGPGTRLTVL.

This clonotype was recorded a few times. The CDR3 protein is CASSLDPGTTQETQYF. DNA for the CDR3: TGTGCCAGCAGCTTAGACCCGGGAACAACCCAAGAGACCCAGTACTTC. This chain links TRBV7-6 with TRBJ2-5; TRBD2 is a possible D gene (5 bases). Trimming shortened V by 1 base and J by 1 base, and 13 bases separated the two germline ends. The CDR3 is 16 residues long. Germline CDR1 and CDR2: SGHVS and FNYEAQ.

This clonotype appeared many times. This sequence joins TRBV20-1 and TRBJ2-7; D possibly corresponds to TRBD2 (6 bases). Germline V gene lookup returns CDR1 DFQATT and CDR2 SNEGSKA (reference sequence). V dropped 3 bases and J dropped 7 bases, with 22 bases sitting between them. The CDR3 is 15 residues long. CDR3 DNA sequence: TGCAGTGCTAGTCCAGTGGCTAGCGATGCCGGAGAGCAGTACTTC. Protein sequence: CSASPVASDAGEQYF.

Only a few counts were recorded for this clonotype. The chain couples TRBV20-1 to TRBJ2-1, with 12 positions matching TRBD2. CDR3 length: 16 amino acids. CDR1 DFQATT and CDR2 SNEGSKA come from the germline V gene (reference sequence). Unmatched junction bases numbered 14, after V lost 5 bases and J lost 9 bases. The CDR3 loop reads CSASLAGGIGAIEQFF. As DNA, the CDR3 is TGCAGTGCTTCTCTAGCGGGGGGGATCGGAGCAATTGAGCAGTTCTTC.

The table lists this clonotype with many counts. The rearrangement links TRBV9 to TRBJ2-7; D possibly corresponds to TRBD2 (5 bases). Looked up from germline, CDR1 is SGDLS and CDR2 is YYNGEE. The V and J ends lost 2 bases and 0 bases respectively, with 12 bases between them. This CDR3 has 15 amino acids. CDR3 DNA: TGTGCCAGCAGCGTCGGCGGGCCCTGCTCCTACGAGCAGTACGTC. Residues: CASSVGGPCSYEQYV.

This clonotype was counted between two and nine times. V gene TRBV12-3 or TRBV12-4 combines with J gene TRBJ1-2; D is perhaps TRBD1 (6 bases). V was cut by 5 bases and J by 4 bases, with 17 bases left in between. The CDR3 length is 15 residues. The CDR3: CASSPMGGRGYGYTF. In DNA, the CDR3 is TGTGCCAGCAGTCCCATGGGGGGGCGGGGCTATGGCTACACCTTC.

This clonotype was detected many times. This rearrangement joins TRBV4-2 to TRBJ2-5; D is possibly TRBD2 (6 bases). Trimming shortened V by 0 bases and J by 7 bases, and 18 bases separated the two germline ends. Germline assignment: CDR1 LGHNA and CDR2 YNFKEQ. The CDR3 loop spans 16 amino acids. The CDR3 DNA is TGTGCCAGCAGCCAAGATGTCCCTAGCGCCGCCGGGACCCAGTACTTC. Translating it yields CASSQDVPSAAGTQYF.

This clonotype came up a few times. The rearrangement uses TRBV5-1 and TRBJ1-1; 7 bases are shared with TRBD1. With 5 bases clipped from V and 6 bases from J, the junction kept 22 bases outside the gene matches. The CDR3 spans 18 residues. The germline gives CDR1 SGHRS, CDR2 YFSETQ. CDR3 DNA sequence: TGCGCCAGCAGAGCCGAGTCCCGGGACAGAAAGGAACTACCTGAAGCTTTCTTT. As protein: CASRAESRDRKELPEAFF.

The sample holds many counts of this clonotype. V gene TRBV5-4 combines with J gene TRBJ2-1; 8 bases match TRBD1. Germline trimming cut 4 bases from V and 6 bases from J; bases unmatched to any gene: 12. CDR1 is SGHNT, CDR2 YYREEE, per germline (reference sequence). The CDR3 extends over 16 amino acids. Here the CDR3 DNA reads TGTGCCAGCAGCCCCCCCGGGCAGGGGGCGATCAATGAGCAGTTCTTC. Encoded protein: CASSPPGQGAINEQFF.

This clonotype was observed a few times. This chain uses TRBV14 with TRBJ2-7; D gene uncertain. The V end lost 2 bases, the J end lost 5 bases, and 10 bases lay between the germline ends. The germline V gene encodes CDR1 SGHDN and CDR2 FVKESK. The CDR3 length is 13 residues. The CDR3 nucleotides are TGTGCCAGCAGCCAACTCAACGAACACGAGCAGTACGTC. Protein product: CASSQLNEHEQYV.

This clonotype was found a few times. This chain links TRBV7-2 with TRBJ2-7; D is possibly TRBD1 (5 bases). V was shortened by 5 bases and J by 4 bases, with 12 bases between the two germline ends. Per the germline V gene, CDR1 is SGHTA and CDR2 is FQGNSA. The CDR3 extends over 13 amino acids. CDR3 in DNA: TGTGCCAGCAGCACGACAGCCTATTACGAGCAGTACTTC. Its protein product is CASSTTAYYEQYF.

This sequence joins TRBV5-1 and TRBJ2-7; a possible D gene is TRBD2 (5 bases). Germline V gene data show CDR1 as SGHRS and CDR2 as YFSETQ. The length of the CDR3 is 14 residues. V lost 0 bases to trimming and J lost 6 bases, with 13 bases between them. Here the CDR3 reads CASSLVLDGGEQYF. The CDR3 DNA is TGCGCCAGCAGCTTGGTCCTAGACGGAGGCGAGCAGTACTTC.

In this sample, this clonotype turned up a few times. The gene calls are TRBV12-3 or TRBV12-4 and TRBJ1-2, with 8 positions matching TRBD1. V was pared by 5 bases and J by 6 bases, with 5 bases of the junction left unmatched. This CDR3 is built from 13 residues. The CDR3 sequence: CASSRRGRNGYTF. In nucleotides, the CDR3 is TGTGCCAGCAGTCGCAGGGGGCGGAATGGCTACACCTTC.

This clonotype was seen ten or more times. The J gene is TRBJ2-1, the V gene TRBV14; D could derive from TRBD1 or TRBD2 (5 bases each). In germline, CDR1 is SGHDN, CDR2 FVKESK. Trimming left V 0 bases short and J 9 bases short, with 21 bases between. CDR3 length: 17 amino acids. CDR3 residues: CASSQDRGLLWGSEQFF. In DNA form, the CDR3 reads TGTGCCAGCAGCCAAGACCGCGGGTTGCTCTGGGGCAGTGAGCAGTTCTTC. The variable domain in full, with the rest retrieved from reference TRBV14 and TRBJ2-1, is EAGVTQFPSHSVIEKGQTVTLRCDPISGHDNLYWYRRVMGKEIKFLLHFVKESKQDESGMPNNRFLAERTGGTYSTLKVQPAELEDSGVYFCASSQDRGLLWGSEQFFGPGTRLTVL.

This clonotype has more than one count but fewer than ten. This CDR3 is CASSERVGRYTDTQYF. For the CDR3, the DNA is TGTGCCAGCAGTGAACGGGTAGGGCGATACACAGATACGCAGTATTTT. The genes are TRBV6-1 and TRBJ2-3; no firm D call. This CDR3 comprises 16 residues. Trimming took off 2 bases at V and 2 bases at J, with 14 bases between the two ends. Germline CDR1 MNHNS, CDR2 SASEGT.